This T cell receptor (beta chain) was sequenced during a study of blood T cell repertoires in COVID-19. Profiled with immunoSEQ multiplex PCR; TCRdb holds only in-frame clones, not every one. This table has about 210,000 clones, approximately 91% appearing once. This CDR3 has 14 amino acids. Between the trimmed V and J ends, which lost 0 bases and 6 bases, there was a span of 12 bases. The germline V gene encodes CDR1 SGHDN and CDR2 FVKESK. Sequenced material: peripheral blood. The chain combines TRBV14 with TRBJ2-7; D is unresolved. This TCR derives from a man in his forties with acute or convalescent COVID-19. The CDR3 spells CASSQELKSSEQYF. The CDR3 DNA is TGTGCCAGCAGCCAAGAACTCAAGTCTAGCGAGCAGTACTTC.